This is a list of T cell receptor beta chains from one sample in a study of blood T cell repertoires in COVID-19. The repertoire was sequenced with immunoSEQ multiplex PCR; TCRdb's copy has only in-frame clones and lacks some. This sample has some 120,000 clones; roughly 90% occur once, and the top ten carry roughly 7.6%. The specimen was peripheral blood. The receptors were sampled from a middle-aged man with acute or convalescent COVID-19. Both conserved end residues are part of each CDR3.

v_call: TRBV25-1
j_call: TRBJ1-4
cdr3_aa: CASSDLNRGRDEKLFF

v_call: TRBV14
j_call: TRBJ1-1
cdr3_aa: CASSQAGTSNTEAFF

v_call: TRBV13
j_call: TRBJ2-5
cdr3_aa: CASSLWAGMETQYF

v_call: TRBV4-1
j_call: TRBJ2-7
cdr3_aa: CASSSRQAEQYF

v_call: TRBV11-3
j_call: TRBJ2-5
cdr3_aa: CASSLSSGSPGETQYF

v_call: TRBV9
j_call: TRBJ1-2
cdr3_aa: CASRFTGGGGYTF

v_call: TRBV7-2
j_call: TRBJ1-5
cdr3_aa: CASSSRSNQPQHF

v_call: TRBV29-1
j_call: TRBJ1-6
cdr3_aa: CSVATGGNSPLHF

v_call: TRBV11-3
j_call: TRBJ2-5
cdr3_aa: CASSTGLAGGWETQYF

v_call: TRBV14
j_call: TRBJ1-4
cdr3_aa: CASSQEYQGGTNEKLFF

v_call: TRBV29-1
j_call: TRBJ1-6
cdr3_aa: CSVRTGSNNSPLHF

v_call: TRBV25-1
j_call: TRBJ1-6
cdr3_aa: CASRDRVVSTLHF

v_call: TRBV10-2
j_call: TRBJ2-5
cdr3_aa: CASSEWGTTGVETQYF

v_call: TRBV6-5
j_call: TRBJ2-3
cdr3_aa: CASSYGVAQYF

v_call: TRBV30
j_call: TRBJ1-3
cdr3_aa: CAWNFGSSGNTIYF

v_call: TRBV28
j_call: TRBJ2-1
cdr3_aa: CASSLGASGRVYNEQFF

v_call: TRBV20-1
j_call: TRBJ2-7
cdr3_aa: CSAPRRYEQYF